This T cell receptor (beta chain) comes out of a study of blood T cell repertoires in COVID-19. Study-level information: The United States, Italy and Spain supplied acute and convalescent COVID-19 samples. The cDNA or gDNA used as material had been derived from T cells, B-cell-depleted T cells, or PBMCs.

In the authors' workflow: Nucleated cell counts were estimated from reference gene primer amplification. Clones were read by immunoSEQ multiplex PCR, and TCRdb kept only the in-frame ones, dropping some. The V and J calls and clone size were taken over from that table, and D and trimming were inferred from the DNA. The table records roughly 32,000 clones, approximately 85% of them present only once. Deletions cut 0 bases from V and 7 bases from J, with 6 bases between. This CDR3 region has 12 residues. Per germline, CDR1 SGHDT and CDR2 YYEEEE. This chain links TRBV5-6 with TRBJ2-3; D not certain. The source of this sequence is a man older than 75 with active COVID-19. The sequenced material came from peripheral blood. CDR3 protein: CASSLDKNTQYF. The CDR3, as DNA: TGTGCCAGCAGCTTGGACAAAAATACGCAGTATTTT. Looking up the rest from reference TRBV5-6 and TRBJ2-3 gives the full variable domain: DAGVTQSPTHLIKTRGQQVTLRCSPKSGHDTVSWYQQALGQGPQFIFQYYEEEERQRGNFPDRFSGHQFPNYSSELNVNALLLGDSALYLCASSLDKNTQYFGPGTRLTVL.